This TCR beta chain is drawn from a study of T cell responses to AZD1222 COVID-19 vaccine. As for the study in general: Analysis merged second doses at about 4 or about 12 weeks. Study findings and constraints: Spike regions recognized by vaccine-associated CD4 TCRs spanned the protein, led by 160-218 and 743-854. The repertoires were collected only after the peak T cell response. Targets within unmutated variant regions were reportedly found for nearly half of spike-specific TCRs.

The CDR3 runs 14 residues. Trimming cost V 3 bases and J 6 bases, with 12 bases left between them. Germline V gene data show CDR1 as LNHDA and CDR2 as SQIVND (reference sequence). Worth noting for this clone: As yet, its antigen is unknown.

This table comes from immunoSEQ multiplex PCR, and its TCRdb copy is limited to in-frame clones, with some not included. The table includes approximately 110,000 clones, around 90% detected once. The TCR sequence derives from an adult in good health. This chain connects TRBV19 to TRBJ1-5, with D perhaps matching TRBD1 (6 bases). The sequenced sample was peripheral blood, obtained on day 0 of AZD1222 vaccination. The CDR3 DNA sequence: TGTGCCAGTAGTATGGGAGGGGACACTCAGCCCCAGCATTTT. It translates to CASSMGGDTQPQHF.